This T cell receptor (beta chain) was observed in a study of cytomegalovirus exposure and HLA in healthy donors. CDR1 SGHDT and CDR2 YYEEEE come from the germline V gene. This CDR3 spans 15 amino acids. V was clipped by 4 bases and J by 5 bases; unmatched bases: 8. General study points: A few CMV-associated chains were confirmed in vitro to be specific for CMV antigens. A previous analysis found most TCR beta V segments productive roughly 90% or roughly 30% of the time. Accounts indicate the classifier identified cytomegalovirus status with strong specificity and sensitivity.

Researchers ran the PCR with 60 Vbeta and 13 Jbeta primers. Using immunoSEQ multiplex PCR, the repertoire was profiled, and TCRdb retains in-frame clones only, with some absent. The sample has about 98,000 clones, about two thirds seen once; the top ten hold less than 1.5%. In the case of this clone: Its matching antigen is unknown.

The chain employs TRBV5-6 and TRBJ2-5, with 10 nucleotides matching TRBD2. The TCR sequence derives from a female donor in good health and CMV-seronegative. Sequenced input: PBMCs. The CDR3 is CASSVVAGGFETQYF. The CDR3 nucleotides are TGTGCCAGCAGCGTCGTAGCGGGGGGCTTCGAGACCCAGTACTTC.